This T cell receptor beta chain was identified in a study of early T cells in non-severe SARS-CoV-2 infection. The wider study: RNA in bulk from unsorted whole blood was sequenced, and chains were unpaired.

Germline V gene sequence: CDR1 SGHKS, CDR2 YYEKEE (reference sequence). With 4 bases removed from V and 0 bases from J, the gap between germline ends came to 11 bases. The CDR3 consists of 15 residues. This clonotype was observed many times. Individual cDNA molecules were tagged with unique molecular identifiers. TCRdb processed the 5' RACE reads anew with MiXCR; each CDR3 protein has one entry. Of 28,000 or so distinct CDR3 sequences listed, around 4.2% are singletons. This clonotype originated in an adult who was a healthcare worker with PCR-confirmed SARS-CoV-2 infection or an uninfected control (not recorded which). This chain uses TRBV5-5 with TRBJ2-4; possible D gene TRBD1, 6 bases. The sample comprised whole blood. Written as DNA, the CDR3 is TGTGCCAGCAGCCTCTACAGGGAAGCCAAAAACATTCAGTACTTC. It translates to CASSLYREAKNIQYF.